These 24 T cell receptor beta chains originate from one sample sequenced in a study of T cell repertoires in cytomegalovirus infection. These receptors' antigens are unknown. TCRdb re-called the reads through MiXCR, storing one row per CDR3 protein. The sample includes about a million distinct CDR3 sequences, 31% of them seen just once. Sequenced here: cultured CD8+ T cells from PBMCs, sampled from culture after CMV antigen stimulation. The origin of the receptors is a human donor in good health (CMV status not recorded). Some clones in this sample may be carry-over from other donors' samples.

This clonotype was counted between two and nine times. The chain is built from TRBV7-9 and TRBJ1-5, with D hard to call. CDR1 is SEHNR and CDR2 is FQNEAQ in the germline V gene (reference sequence). V lost 4 bases and J 0 bases, leaving 16 bases between the germline ends. The CDR3 runs 17 residues. The DNA for the CDR3 is TGTGCCAGCAGCTCCGGGTCAGAGAATTATAGCAATCAGCCCCAGCATTTT. This codes for CASSSGSENYSNQPQHF.

Only a few counts were recorded for this clonotype. This chain links TRBV7-9 with TRBJ2-1; a weak D match, TRBD2 (5 bases). Germline V gene sequence: CDR1 SEHNR, CDR2 FQNEAQ (reference sequence). V was shortened by 1 base and J by 10 bases, with 8 bases between the two germline ends. CDR3 size: 12 residues. The DNA for the CDR3 is TGTGCCAGCAGCTTAGACACGGGGGAGCAGTTCTTC. Translation gives CASSLDTGEQFF.

This clonotype was picked up a small number of times. The chain has TRBV27 and TRBJ2-3; TRBD2 aligns across 7 bases. The CDR3 length is 15 residues. V lost 2 bases and J lost 3; bases outside the gene matches: 5. Germline CDR1 reads MNHEY; CDR2 reads SMNVEV (reference sequence). The CDR3 DNA is TGTGCCAGCAGTTTAGTGGGAGGGATTACAGATACGCAGTATTTT. Protein product: CASSLVGGITDTQYF.

This clonotype showed up just a few times. The chain carries TRBV6-5 and TRBJ2-5; 7 bases fit TRBD1. Germline CDR1 reads MNHEY; CDR2 reads SVGAGI. After removal of 5 bases from V and 2 bases from J, the junction contained 5 bases not matched to a gene. This CDR3 is 14 amino acids long. CDR3 DNA sequence: TGTGCCAGCAGTCCGACAGGGTCACAAGAGACCCAGTACTTC. Residues: CASSPTGSQETQYF.

The rearrangement joins TRBV2 to TRBJ2-1, with a tentative D call TRBD2 (6 bases). This CDR3 is built from 12 residues. Germline assignment: CDR1 SNHLY and CDR2 FYNNEI. With 8 bases removed from V and 7 bases from J, the gap between germline ends came to 12 bases. CDR3 sequence reads: CASPRGANEQFF. In DNA, the CDR3 is TGTGCCAGCCCGCGGGGCGCGAATGAGCAGTTCTTC.

This clonotype was detected only a few times. This chain uses TRBV7-8 with TRBJ1-5; D possibly corresponds to TRBD1 (5 bases). The CDR3 has 14 residues. Germline CDR1 reads SGHVS; CDR2 reads FQNEAQ. V was trimmed by 2 bases and J by 7 bases, leaving 12 bases between them. CDR3 DNA: TGTGCCAGCAGCTTATCGGGGGGGGAACAGCCCCAGCATTTT. Translated: CASSLSGGEQPQHF.

This clonotype was found many times. The rearrangement uses TRBV7-6 and TRBJ2-5; 9 bases align to TRBD1. CDR1 SGHVS and CDR2 FNYEAQ come from the germline V gene. The ends lost 6 bases at V and 5 bases at J; junction bases unmatched: 16. The CDR3 contains 17 residues. The CDR3 protein is CASSFTGGRMSWETQYF. For the CDR3, the DNA is TGTGCCAGCAGTTTTACAGGGGGCCGGATGAGTTGGGAGACCCAGTACTTC.

This chain joins TRBV4-1 and TRBJ2-7; the D gene could be TRBD1 or TRBD2 (6 bases each). Between the trimmed V and J ends, which lost 1 base and 4 bases, there was a span of 11 bases. Germline V gene sequence: CDR1 MGHRA, CDR2 YSYEKL. The CDR3 is 14 residues long. The CDR3 region has the DNA TGCGCCAGCAGCCAAGGAGGGGGACTTTACGAGCAGTACTTC. It specifies CASSQGGGLYEQYF.

This clonotype was detected many times. This chain links TRBV7-2 with TRBJ2-3, with TRBD2 matching over 7 bases. Germline loops: CDR1 SGHTA, CDR2 FQGNSA. This CDR3 is built from 14 residues. J was trimmed by 4 bases and V by 5 bases; bases with no gene match: 6. CDR3 protein: CASSVPSGADTQYF. Written as DNA, the CDR3 is TGTGCCAGCAGCGTTCCTAGCGGTGCAGATACGCAGTATTTT.

This clonotype occurred many times. The chain recombines TRBV7-6 with TRBJ2-1; D remains unclear. V shed 5 bases and J shed 6 bases, with 11 bases lying between them. Germline V CDR1 and CDR2: SGHVS, FNYEAQ. The CDR3 is made up of 13 amino acids. The CDR3 DNA follows: TGTGCCAGCAGCCCCACGCAGGCCAATGAGCAGTTCTTC. Its protein is CASSPTQANEQFF.

The V call is TRBV19, the J call TRBJ2-7, with D unclear. Trimming cost V 3 bases and J 4 bases, with 13 bases left between them. The CDR3 loop spans 14 amino acids. CDR1 and CDR2 (germline): LNHDA, SQIVND (reference sequence). CDR3 in amino acids: CASSMSPVGYEQYF. The CDR3 DNA sequence: TGTGCCAGTAGTATGAGCCCCGTGGGATACGAGCAGTACTTC.

This clonotype has more than one count but fewer than ten. The chain has TRBV11-2 and TRBJ2-5, with D possibly called TRBD1 or TRBD2 (5 bases each). V gave up 2 bases and J gave up 0 bases, with 13 bases separating them. The CDR3 sequence is 16 residues long. CDR1 SGHAT and CDR2 FQNNGV come from the germline V gene. Written as DNA, the CDR3 is TGTGCCAGCAGCTTATCGGCTAGGGGACACCAAGAGACCCAGTACTTC. Translated: CASSLSARGHQETQYF.

This clonotype was observed at least ten times. This rearrangement joins TRBV19 to TRBJ1-5, with a weak D call TRBD1 (5 bases). The V end lost 5 bases, the J end lost 0 bases, and 11 bases lay between the germline ends. Germline V gene data show CDR1 as LNHDA and CDR2 as SQIVND (reference sequence). The CDR3 length is 15 residues. CDR3 protein: CASSPTVVSNQPQHF. The CDR3 nucleotides are TGTGCCAGTAGTCCGACAGTGGTTAGCAATCAGCCCCAGCATTTT.

In regard to this clonotype: At one boundary the junction diverges from the germline segment, which might be a read error. CDR3 DNA sequence: TGTGCCAACAGTGGGAACAGGGATTTCTATGGCTACACCTTC. It specifies CANSGNRDFYGYTF. V usage is TRBV6-6 and J usage is TRBJ1-2, with a weak D call TRBD1 (6 bases). CDR3 length equals 14 residues. The germline CDR1 and CDR2 sequences are MNHNY and SVGAGI (reference sequence).

This chain uses TRBV6-5 with TRBJ1-1; 9 bases are a match to TRBD1. V shed 4 bases and J 4 bases; nucleotides not matched to a gene: 7. Germline loops: CDR1 MNHEY, CDR2 SVGAGI. The CDR3 spans 15 residues. In DNA form, the CDR3 reads TGTGCCAGCAGTTCCGGGACAGGGTGGGGCACTGAAGCTTTCTTT. Its translation: CASSSGTGWGTEAFF.

CDR3: CASSERWEMGQETQYF. DNA for the CDR3: TGTGCCAGTAGTGAGCGTTGGGAGATGGGACAAGAGACCCAGTACTTC. The gene calls are TRBV19 and TRBJ2-5; D may be TRBD2 (5 bases). This CDR3 is 16 amino acids long. Germline CDR1 is LNHDA and CDR2 is SQIVND (reference sequence). V lost 5 bases and J 2 bases, leaving 18 bases between the germline ends. Full variable domain (rest looked up from reference TRBV19 and TRBJ2-5): DGGITQSPKYLFRKEGQNVTLSCEQNLNHDAMYWYRQDPGQGLRLIYYSQIVNDFQKGDIAEGYSVSREKKESFPLTVTSAQKNPTAFYLCASSERWEMGQETQYFGPGTRLLVL.

In regard to this clonotype: This could be a read error, since a much larger clone is one nucleotide away. The chain is built from TRBV7-1 and TRBJ2-1, with 7 bases identical to TRBD1. Being an ORF, TRBV7-1 has a function that is uncertain. The CDR3 is made up of 15 amino acids. The CDR3 DNA sequence: TGTGCCAGCAGCCCTGGGACAGATCCCTACAGTGAGCAGTTCTTC. Protein: CASSPGTDPYSEQFF.

This clonotype was picked up a small number of times. The V gene is TRBV27, the J gene TRBJ1-1; 7 bases agree with TRBD1. The J segment lost 1 base and the V segment lost 4 bases, leaving 6 bases of the junction unmatched. CDR1 and CDR2 (germline): MNHEY, SMNVEV (reference sequence). The CDR3 consists of 15 residues. As DNA, the CDR3 is TGTGCCAGCAGTTCCCCCCCAGGGGGGAACACTGAAGCTTTCTTT. Translation gives CASSSPPGGNTEAFF.

This clonotype was counted ten times or more. The V call is TRBV7-2, the J call TRBJ1-2; 10 bases map to TRBD1. CDR1 is SGHTA and CDR2 is FQGNSA in the germline V gene. The CDR3 is 16 residues long. V was clipped by 5 bases and J by 2 bases; unmatched bases: 8. CDR3 nucleotides: TGTGCCAGCAGCATGACAGGGGGCAGAGTAAACTATGGCTACACCTTC. This sequence encodes CASSMTGGRVNYGYTF.

The J gene is TRBJ1-5, the V gene TRBV19; D unclear. V was pared by 3 bases and J by 8 bases, with 14 bases between. CDR1 and CDR2 from the germline V gene are LNHDA and SQIVND (reference sequence). The CDR3 runs to 14 residues. DNA of the CDR3: TGTGCCAGTAGTATGACGGGTTATCATGAGCCCCAGCATTTT. It encodes CASSMTGYHEPQHF.

The chain has TRBV11-2 and TRBJ1-1; no firm D call. The CDR3 extends over 13 amino acids. Germline CDR1 reads SGHAT; CDR2 reads FQNNGV. V lost 6 bases and J 3 bases, leaving 11 bases between the germline ends. CDR3 nucleotide sequence: TGTGCCAGCAGAGAAGACAAGTACACTGAAGCTTTCTTT. This gives the protein CASREDKYTEAFF.

This clonotype came up a few times. V and J are TRBV7-2 and TRBJ2-3, with no clear D. This CDR3 region has 13 residues. Germline CDR1 and CDR2: SGHTA and FQGNSA. Trimming took 5 bases from V and 10 from J, leaving 16 bases between them. The CDR3 region is CASSHDQAESQYF. In nucleotides, the CDR3 is TGTGCCAGCAGCCACGACCAGGCAGAATCGCAGTATTTT. Together with reference TRBV7-2 and TRBJ2-3, the CDR3 gives the full variable domain: GAGVSQSPSNKVTEKGKDVELRCDPISGHTALYWYRQSLGQGLEFLIYFQGNSAPDKSGLPSDRFSAERTGGSVSTLTIQRTQQEDSAVYLCASSHDQAESQYFGPGTRLTVL.

The V gene is TRBV5-4, the J gene TRBJ2-5; TRBD1 might be the D (5 bases). CDR1 and CDR2 from the germline V gene are SGHNT and YYREEE (reference sequence). CDR3 size: 19 residues. V lost 3 bases and J lost 3, with 27 bases in between. The CDR3 loop is CASSSFGWPWVLGEETQYF. The CDR3 DNA is TGTGCCAGCAGCTCCTTTGGATGGCCGTGGGTGTTAGGGGAAGAGACCCAGTACTTC.

This clonotype appeared a few times. The chain recombines TRBV19 with TRBJ1-3; D is unresolved. The germline CDR1 and CDR2 sequences are LNHDA and SQIVND (reference sequence). The CDR3 spans 15 residues. The V gene lost 2 bases and the J gene lost 6 bases, with 14 bases spanning the gap. Here the CDR3 reads CASSIKHSGENTIYF. CDR3 DNA: TGTGCCAGTAGTATAAAGCACAGTGGGGAAAACACCATATATTTT.